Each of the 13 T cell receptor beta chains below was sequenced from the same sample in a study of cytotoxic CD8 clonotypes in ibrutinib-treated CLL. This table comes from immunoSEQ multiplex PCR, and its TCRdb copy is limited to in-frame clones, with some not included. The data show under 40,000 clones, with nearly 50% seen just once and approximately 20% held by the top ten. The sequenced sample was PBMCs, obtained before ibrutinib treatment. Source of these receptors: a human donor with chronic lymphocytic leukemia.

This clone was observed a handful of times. The DNA for the CDR3 is TGTGCCAGTACAGATCAGGGGATCTATGGCTACACCTTC. Translating it yields CASTDQGIYGYTF. J is TRBJ1-2 and V is TRBV19, with TRBD1 as a possible D gene (6 bases). V lost 7 bases, J lost 4 bases, and 13 bases lay in between. The germline V gene has CDR1 LNHDA and CDR2 SQIVND (reference sequence). This CDR3 contains 13 residues. Filled out from reference TRBV19 and TRBJ1-2, the complete variable domain reads DGGITQSPKYLFRKEGQNVTLSCEQNLNHDAMYWYRQDPGQGLRLIYYSQIVNDFQKGDIAEGYSVSREKKESFPLTVTSAQKNPTAFYLCASTDQGIYGYTFGSGTRLTVV.

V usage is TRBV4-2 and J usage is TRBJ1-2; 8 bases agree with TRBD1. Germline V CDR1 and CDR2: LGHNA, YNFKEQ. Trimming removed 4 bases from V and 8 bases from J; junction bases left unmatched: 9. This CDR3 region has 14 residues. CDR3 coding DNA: TGTGCCAGCAGCCTCCGGGACAGGCGAGTCGGCTACACCTTC. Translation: CASSLRDRRVGYTF.

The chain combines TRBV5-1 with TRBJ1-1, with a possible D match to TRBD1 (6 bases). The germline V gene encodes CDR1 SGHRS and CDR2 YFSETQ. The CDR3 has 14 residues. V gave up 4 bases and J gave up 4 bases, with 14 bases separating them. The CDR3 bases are TGCGCCAGCAGCCCCGAGGGGGAGTCCACTGAAGCTTTCTTT. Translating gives CASSPEGESTEAFF.

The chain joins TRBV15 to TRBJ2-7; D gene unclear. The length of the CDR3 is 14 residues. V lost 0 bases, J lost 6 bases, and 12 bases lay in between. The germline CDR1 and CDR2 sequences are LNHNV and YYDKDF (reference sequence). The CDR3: CATSREPNSGEQYF. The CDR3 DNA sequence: TGTGCCACCAGCAGAGAGCCTAACTCGGGCGAGCAGTACTTC.

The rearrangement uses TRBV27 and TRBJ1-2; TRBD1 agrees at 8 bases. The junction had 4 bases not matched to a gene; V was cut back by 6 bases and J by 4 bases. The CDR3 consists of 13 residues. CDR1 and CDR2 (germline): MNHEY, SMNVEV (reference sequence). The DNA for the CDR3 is TGTGCCAGCAGCCTGGACAGGGCCTATGGCTACACCTTC. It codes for CASSLDRAYGYTF.

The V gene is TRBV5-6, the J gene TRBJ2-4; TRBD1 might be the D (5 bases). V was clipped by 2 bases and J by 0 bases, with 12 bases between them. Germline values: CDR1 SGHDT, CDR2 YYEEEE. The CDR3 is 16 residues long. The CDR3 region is CASSFLTGLAKNIQYF. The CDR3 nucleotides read TGTGCCAGCAGCTTCTTAACAGGCCTAGCCAAAAACATTCAGTACTTC.

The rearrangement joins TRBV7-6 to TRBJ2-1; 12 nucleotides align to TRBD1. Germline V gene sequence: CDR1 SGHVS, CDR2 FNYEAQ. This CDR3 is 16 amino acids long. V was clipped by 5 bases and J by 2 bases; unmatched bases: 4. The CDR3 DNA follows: TGTGCCAGCAGCCCAGGGACAGGGGGCACCTACAATGAGCAGTTCTTC. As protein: CASSPGTGGTYNEQFF.

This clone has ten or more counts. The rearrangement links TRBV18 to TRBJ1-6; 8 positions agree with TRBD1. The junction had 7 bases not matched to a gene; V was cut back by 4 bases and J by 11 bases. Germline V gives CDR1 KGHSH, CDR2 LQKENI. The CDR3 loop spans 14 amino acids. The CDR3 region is CASSQGQEGTPLHF. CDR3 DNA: TGTGCCAGCTCACAGGGACAGGAAGGTACACCCCTCCACTTT.

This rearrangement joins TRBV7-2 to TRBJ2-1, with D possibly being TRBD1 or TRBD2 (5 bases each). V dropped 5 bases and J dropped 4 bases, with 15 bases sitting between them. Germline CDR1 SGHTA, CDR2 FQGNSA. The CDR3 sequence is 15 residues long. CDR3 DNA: TGTGCCAGCAGCCTAGGGTACGGGGCATACAATGAGCAGTTCTTC. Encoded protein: CASSLGYGAYNEQFF.

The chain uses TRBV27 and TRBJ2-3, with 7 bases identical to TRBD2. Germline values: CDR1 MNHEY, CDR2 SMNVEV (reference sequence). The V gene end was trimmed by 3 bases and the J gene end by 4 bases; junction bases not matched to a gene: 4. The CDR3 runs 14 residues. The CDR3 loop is CASSFWAGADTQYF. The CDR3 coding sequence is TGTGCCAGCAGTTTTTGGGCGGGGGCAGATACGCAGTATTTT.

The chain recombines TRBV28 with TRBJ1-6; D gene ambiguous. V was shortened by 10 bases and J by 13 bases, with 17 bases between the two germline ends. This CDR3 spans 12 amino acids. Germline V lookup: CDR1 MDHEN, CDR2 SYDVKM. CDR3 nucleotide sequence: TGTGCCACCGGGAGTGGTCCACTCCCCCTCCACTTT. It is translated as CATGSGPLPLHF.

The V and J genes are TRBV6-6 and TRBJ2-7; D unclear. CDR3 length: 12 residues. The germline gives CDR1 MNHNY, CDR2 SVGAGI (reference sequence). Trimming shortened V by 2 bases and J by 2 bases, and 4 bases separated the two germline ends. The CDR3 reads CASSYATYEQYF. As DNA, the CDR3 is TGTGCCAGCAGTTACGCTACCTACGAGCAGTACTTC.

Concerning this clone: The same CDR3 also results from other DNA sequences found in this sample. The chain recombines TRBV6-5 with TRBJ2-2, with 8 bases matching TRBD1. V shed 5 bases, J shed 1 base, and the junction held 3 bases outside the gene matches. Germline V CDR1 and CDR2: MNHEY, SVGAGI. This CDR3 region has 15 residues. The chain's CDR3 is CASSPGQGNTGELFF. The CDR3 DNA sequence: TGTGCCAGCAGTCCCGGACAGGGGAACACCGGGGAGCTGTTTTTT.